The present T cell receptor (beta chain) was sequenced within a study of blood T cell repertoires in COVID-19. The protocol was immunoSEQ multiplex PCR, while the TCRdb copy is restricted to in-frame clones and leaves out a portion. The repertoire includes 400,000 to 500,000 clones, over 75% of them detected once, and less than 2% sits in the top ten. In germline, CDR1 is MGHRA, CDR2 YSYEKL. The V and J ends lost 1 base and 8 bases, in that order; junction bases with no gene match: 13. The CDR3 runs to 18 residues. The chain uses TRBV4-1 and TRBJ2-7, with TRBD2 matching over 14 bases. The sequence was obtained from a middle-aged woman who had recovered from COVID-19. The sequenced material came from PBMCs or T cells enriched from blood (not recorded which). The CDR3 sequence is CASSQGWGRGLAGEQQYF. The CDR3 DNA sequence: TGCGCCAGCAGCCAAGGTTGGGGGCGGGGACTAGCGGGAGAGCAGCAGTACTTC.